A single T cell receptor beta chain is shown here with its context. This specimen belongs to a study of cytomegalovirus exposure and HLA in healthy donors. 60 Vbeta and 13 Jbeta primers were used in PCR. The protocol was immunoSEQ multiplex PCR, while the TCRdb copy is restricted to in-frame clones and leaves out a portion. The table lists under 200,000 clones, 70% to 90% of them singletons. From germline, CDR1 is SQVTM and CDR2 ANQGSEA. V lost 8 bases and J 4 bases, leaving 20 bases between the germline ends. The CDR3 spans 15 residues. In nominal health when sampled, donors likely had unrecorded immune exposures nonetheless.

The sequenced sample consisted of PBMCs. The chain combines TRBV29-1 with TRBJ1-4; D is possibly TRBD1 (6 bases). This TCR was sampled from a woman aged 18 to 35 in good health and CMV-seronegative. As DNA, the CDR3 is TGCAGCATTCCAGAACCGACAGGACTTAATGAAAAACTGTTTTTT. It yields the protein CSIPEPTGLNEKLFF.